Sequencing of this T cell receptor beta chain was carried out in a study of shared clonotypes between healthy human individuals. Study-wide background: Participating donors consisted of two women and a few men aged 18 to 49. There were three CD4 naive, three CD4 memory, two CD8 naive and one CD8 memory plates per donor.

Trimming removed 4 bases from V and 2 bases from J, with 9 bases in between. Germline V gene data show CDR1 as LNHDA and CDR2 as SQIVND (reference sequence). The CDR3 extends over 15 amino acids. A roughly 200 ng quantity of DNA, about 30,000 T cell genomes, went into the sorted-subset replicate PCRs. Original data processing: In the immunoSEQ data, sequences were junction-only and lacked quality scores, so filtering differed. Here immunoSEQ multiplex PCR was the method, and the copy in TCRdb shows in-frame clones only, minus some. The V and J calls and clone size come from that table; D and trimming were worked out from the DNA. The sample contains about 1 million clones, about 74% of which appear only once.

The rearrangement uses TRBV19 and TRBJ2-6, with D possibly TRBD1 on 5 matching bases. The sequenced sample consisted of memory CD4+ T cells sorted from blood. The subset was: CD45RA-negative fraction. This clonotype was sampled from a man aged 18 to 30 in good health. Here the CDR3 reads CASSTTATGANVLTF. The CDR3 nucleotides are TGTGCCAGTAGTACGACAGCTACTGGGGCCAACGTCCTGACTTTC.